The text below deals with one T cell receptor beta chain. Its antigen is not identified. Separate cDNA molecules each had unique molecular identifiers attached to them. In TCRdb, the 5' RACE reads were re-called with MiXCR into one record per CDR3 protein. The sample consists of about 43,000 distinct CDR3 sequences, under 13% of them appearing once. The data derive from a study of early T cells in non-severe SARS-CoV-2 infection. Study overall: Chains from this unsorted whole-blood bulk RNA could not be paired. Study-wide points: Private and CD4 specificities were missed by VDJdb matching, skewed to anti-spike CD8.

The V gene lost 1 base and the J gene lost 1 base, with 14 bases spanning the gap. CDR3 length: 16 residues. Germline values: CDR1 SGHRS, CDR2 YFSETQ. Material: whole blood. The sequence came from an adult who was a healthcare worker with PCR-confirmed SARS-CoV-2 infection or an uninfected control (not recorded which). The V call is TRBV5-1, the J call TRBJ1-1; TRBD1 is a possible D gene (6 bases). The CDR3 is CASSLRQARENTEAFF. The CDR3 DNA is TGCGCCAGCAGCTTGAGACAGGCCCGAGAGAACACTGAAGCTTTCTTT.